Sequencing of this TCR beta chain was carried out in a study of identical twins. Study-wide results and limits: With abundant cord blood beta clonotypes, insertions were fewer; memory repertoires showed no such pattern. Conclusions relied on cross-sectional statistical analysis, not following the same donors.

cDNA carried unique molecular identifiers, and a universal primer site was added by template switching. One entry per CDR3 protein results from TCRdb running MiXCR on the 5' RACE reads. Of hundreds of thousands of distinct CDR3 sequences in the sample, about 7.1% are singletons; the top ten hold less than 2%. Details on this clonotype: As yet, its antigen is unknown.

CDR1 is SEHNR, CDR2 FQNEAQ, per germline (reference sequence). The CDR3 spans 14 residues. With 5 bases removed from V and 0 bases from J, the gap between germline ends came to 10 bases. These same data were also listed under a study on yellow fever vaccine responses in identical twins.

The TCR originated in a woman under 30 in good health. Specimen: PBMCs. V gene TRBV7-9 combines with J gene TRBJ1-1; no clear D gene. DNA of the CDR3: TGTGCCAGCAGCCCAGACATGCTGAACACTGAAGCTTTCTTT. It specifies CASSPDMLNTEAFF.